A selection of T cell receptor beta chains follows, all from one sample in a study of Ad26.COV2.S vaccination and SARS-CoV-2 variants. Clones were read by immunoSEQ multiplex PCR, and TCRdb kept only the in-frame ones, dropping some. The sample consists of about 350,000 clones, around 92% of them appearing once. The source was peripheral blood, collected after recovery from COVID-19. These receptors all stem from a human donor who had recovered from COVID-19. Both conserved end residues are part of each CDR3. D genes are given only for firm matches. Expanded clones get a size class; other rows say once, few or many, or leave the size out.

.,.,TRBV3-1/TRBV3-2,TRBJ1-2,CASSQAVYGYTF,TGTGCCAGCAGCCAGGCGGTATATGGCTACACCTTC
TRBD1,.,TRBV24-1,TRBJ1-5,CATPDRDNQPQHF,TGTGCCACCCCCGACAGGGACAATCAGCCCCAGCATTTT
.,.,TRBV20-1,TRBJ1-2,CSATAAYGYTF,TGCAGTGCTACGGCCGCCTATGGCTACACCTTC
.,.,TRBV7-9,TRBJ1-1,CASSLDQMNTEAFF,TGTGCCAGCAGCTTAGACCAGATGAACACTGAAGCTTTCTTT
TRBD1,.,TRBV5-4,TRBJ1-3,CASSRQGTGNTIYF,TGTGCCAGCAGCCGACAGGGAACTGGAAACACCATATATTTT
.,.,TRBV6-5,TRBJ2-2,CASSSWGAGTGELFF,TGTGCCAGCAGTTCGTGGGGGGCAGGCACCGGGGAGCTGTTTTTT
.,.,TRBV10-3,TRBJ1-4,CAISESQSLDEKLFF,TGTGCCATCAGTGAGTCGCAGAGCCTAGATGAAAAACTGTTTTTT
.,.,TRBV12-3/TRBV12-4,TRBJ1-1,CASSFLDTEAFF,TGTGCCAGCAGTTTTCTGGACACTGAAGCTTTCTTT
TRBD1,.,TRBV6-5,TRBJ1-2,CASSLTGGDYGYTF,TGTGCCAGCAGCTTAACAGGGGGCGACTATGGCTACACCTTC
TRBD2,.,TRBV5-1,TRBJ2-3,CASSGRPSGVDTQYF,TGCGCCAGCAGCGGTCGGCCTAGCGGGGTTGATACGCAGTATTTT
TRBD1,.,TRBV19,TRBJ2-2,CASSSQGATGELFF,TGTGCCAGTAGTTCACAGGGGGCCACCGGGGAGCTGTTTTTT
.,.,TRBV6-5,TRBJ1-3,CASSLTGPSSGNTIYF,TGTGCCAGCAGTTTGACAGGCCCGAGCTCTGGAAACACCATATATTTT
TRBD1,.,TRBV12-5,TRBJ2-4,CASGLGGARDRPSSIQYF,TGTGCTAGTGGTTTGGGGGGGGCCCGGGACAGGCCTAGTAGCATTCAGTACTTC
.,.,TRBV7-2,TRBJ2-7,CASSSVGGDAYEQYF,TGTGCCAGCAGCTCCGTTGGCGGGGACGCCTACGAGCAGTACTTC
TRBD1,.,TRBV4-1,TRBJ1-3,CASSQGTGPYSGNTIYF,TGCGCCAGCAGCCAAGGGACAGGTCCTTACTCTGGAAACACCATATATTTT
.,once,TRBV5-1,TRBJ2-2,CASSLRIGELFF,TGCGCCAGCAGCTTGCGCATCGGGGAGCTGTTTTTT
.,.,TRBV11-1,TRBJ1-1,CASSTGTPEAFF,TGTGCCAGCAGCACGGGAACACCTGAAGCTTTCTTT
.,.,TRBV19,TRBJ1-2,CASSSGQYGYTF,TGTGCCAGTAGTTCCGGACAGTATGGCTACACCTTC
TRBD1,.,TRBV5-1,TRBJ1-1,CASSLDTRTLGGEGTEAFF,TGCGCCAGCAGCTTGGATACCCGGACCTTAGGGGGCGAAGGAACTGAAGCTTTCTTT
.,.,TRBV2,TRBJ1-2,CASRNSRTAFYGYTF,TGTGCCAGCAGGAACTCCCGGACAGCGTTCTATGGCTACACCTTC
TRBD1,.,TRBV25-1,TRBJ1-3,CASSEYGTGRGNTIYF,TGTGCCAGCAGTGAATATGGGACAGGGCGAGGAAACACCATATATTTT
.,.,TRBV5-1,TRBJ2-5,CASSLVQGPQETQYF,TGCGCCAGCAGCTTGGTTCAGGGGCCCCAAGAGACCCAGTACTTC
TRBD1,.,TRBV6-1,TRBJ1-5,CASSEEGQGGQPQHF,TGTGCCAGCAGTGAAGAAGGACAGGGTGGTCAGCCCCAGCATTTT
.,.,TRBV15,TRBJ1-4,CATSRDRGATNEKLFF,TGTGCCACCAGCAGAGATCGGGGTGCAACTAATGAAAAACTGTTTTTT
TRBD1,.,TRBV7-9,TRBJ1-6,CASSLAGGNNSPLHF,TGTGCCAGCAGCTTAGCAGGGGGCAATAATTCACCCCTCCACTTT
.,.,TRBV19,TRBJ1-2,CASSPTGGDYGYTF,TGTGCCAGTAGCCCAACCGGGGGGGACTATGGCTACACCTTC
TRBD1,once,TRBV5-1,TRBJ1-1,CASSPDRISEAFF,TGCGCCAGCAGCCCGGACAGGATCTCCGAAGCTTTCTTT
.,.,TRBV28,TRBJ1-2,CASTRSTDGYTF,TGTGCCAGCACTCGTTCGACGGATGGCTACACCTTC
TRBD2,.,TRBV7-9,TRBJ2-1,CASSSRGGGAPNEQFF,TGTGCCAGCAGCTCACGGGGCGGGGGGGCTCCCAATGAGCAGTTCTTC
TRBD1,.,TRBV9,TRBJ1-2,CASSDGTGRARGGYTF,TGTGCCAGCAGCGATGGGACAGGGAGGGCCCGGGGTGGCTACACCTTC
TRBD1,.,TRBV5-1,TRBJ1-1,CASSLGTGDEAFF,TGCGCCAGCAGCTTGGGGACAGGCGATGAAGCTTTCTTT
.,.,TRBV7-9,TRBJ2-7,CASSLSRDEQYF,TGTGCCAGCAGCCTCTCTCGGGACGAGCAGTACTTC
.,.,TRBV7-8,TRBJ1-1,CASSPRLVGRTEAFF,TGTGCCAGCAGCCCCCGGCTCGTAGGGAGGACTGAAGCTTTCTTT
.,.,TRBV6-5,TRBJ2-7,CASTSLRVGYEQYF,TGTGCCAGCACGAGTTTGAGGGTCGGCTACGAGCAGTACTTC
.,.,TRBV20-1,TRBJ2-3,CSASVGDTQYF,TGCAGTGCTAGCGTCGGGGATACGCAGTATTTT
.,.,TRBV2,TRBJ2-3,CASRAQGGGTDTQYF,TGTGCCAGCAGGGCACAGGGGGGGGGCACAGATACGCAGTATTTT
.,.,TRBV5-6,TRBJ2-3,CASSHGVRADTQYF,TGTGCCAGCAGCCATGGGGTTCGGGCAGATACGCAGTATTTT
.,.,TRBV6-5,TRBJ2-3,CASSYIGSSTDTQYF,TGTGCCAGCAGTTACATAGGGTCATCCACAGATACGCAGTATTTT
TRBD1,once,TRBV2,TRBJ1-5,CASRIQGGRNQPQHF,TGTGCCAGCAGGATACAGGGGGGTCGCAATCAGCCCCAGCATTTT
.,.,TRBV7-9,TRBJ1-5,CASSSGLNQPQHF,TGTGCCAGCAGCTCAGGGTTAAATCAGCCCCAGCATTTT
.,.,TRBV11-2,TRBJ2-6,CASSLSVLGWANVLTF,TGTGCCAGCAGCTTATCAGTGCTTGGTTGGGCCAACGTCCTGACTTTC
.,.,TRBV2,TRBJ1-2,CANYRAGYTF,TGTGCCAATTACAGGGCTGGCTACACCTTC
TRBD1,once,TRBV7-2,TRBJ1-2,CASSLTAGQGYNTF,TGTGCCAGCAGCCTAACCGCGGGACAGGGGTACAACACCTTC
.,.,TRBV12-3/TRBV12-4,TRBJ2-7,CASSFTGLEQYF,TGTGCCAGCAGTTTTACGGGGCTCGAGCAGTACTTC
TRBD1,.,TRBV2,TRBJ1-6,CASSGDRDGSYNSPLHF,TGTGCCAGCAGTGGGGACAGGGACGGCTCCTATAATTCACCCCTCCACTTT
.,.,TRBV6-5,TRBJ1-2,CASRTGSREVGYTF,TGTGCCAGCAGAACCGGCAGCAGGGAGGTTGGCTACACCTTC
.,.,TRBV19,TRBJ1-1,CASREEGVGPKAEAFF,TGTGCCAGTAGGGAAGAAGGGGTCGGCCCGAAGGCTGAAGCTTTCTTT
TRBD1,.,TRBV3-1/TRBV3-2,TRBJ1-5,CASSQEQGAAQPQHF,TGTGCCAGCAGCCAAGAACAGGGGGCGGCTCAGCCCCAGCATTTT
.,.,TRBV10-3,TRBJ2-5,CAISGSEETQYF,TGTGCCATCAGTGGATCGGAAGAGACCCAGTACTTC